This TCR beta chain was recovered during a study of blood T cells in healthy people across ages. About the study: About one barcoded beta molecule per two T cells came from capture by template switching. Study-wide results and caveats: The lack of PBMC sorting stopped any conclusive naive versus antigen-experienced comparison. Long-lived donors had more naive CD4+ cells and higher diversity than aged donors.

At least 7 million PBMCs were isolated per sample. With a J-beta primer mix and a sample-barcoded 5' primer, a second PCR ran 7 to 11 cycles. One entry per CDR3 protein results from TCRdb running MiXCR on the 5' RACE reads. Among 800,000 or so distinct CDR3 sequences listed, 35% to 60% were seen once. Trimming took 6 bases from V and 0 from J, leaving 15 bases between them. The CDR3 length is 16 residues. The V gene's germline CDR1 is LNHDA and CDR2 SQIVND (reference sequence). This clonotype has more than one count but fewer than ten. Its target is unknown. This clonotype originated in a man older than 75 in good health. What was sequenced was blood. V usage is TRBV19 and J usage is TRBJ1-5; tentatively, D is TRBD1 (5 bases). The CDR3 loop is CASRGIDSYSNQPQHF. DNA of the CDR3: TGTGCCAGTAGGGGAATCGACAGTTATAGCAATCAGCCCCAGCATTTT.